What follows are 7 T cell receptor beta chains derived from one specimen sequenced in a study of cytomegalovirus exposure and HLA in healthy donors. In the PCR, 60 Vbeta and 13 Jbeta primers were used. Repertoires were generated with immunoSEQ multiplex PCR, while TCRdb's copy carries only in-frame clones and drops some. Found here are around 76,000 clones; the top ten clones hold approximately 0.81%. The specimen was PBMCs. The receptor source for this set is a boy between 10 and 17 years old in good health and CMV-seronegative.

This chain uses TRBV10-3 with TRBJ1-1, with 11 bases fitting TRBD1. The V segment lost 6 bases and the J segment 4 bases; nucleotides outside the gene matches: 13. This CDR3 spans 17 amino acids. The germline V gene encodes CDR1 ENHRY and CDR2 SYGVKD. The CDR3 loop is CAIREPGTGGGGTEAFF. CDR3 coding DNA: TGTGCCATCAGGGAGCCGGGGACAGGGGGGGGTGGCACTGAAGCTTTCTTT.

The chain's CDR3 is CASSLDGQASSYNSPLHF. The CDR3 DNA sequence: TGTGCCAGCAGCTTAGATGGGCAGGCGAGCTCCTATAATTCACCCCTCCACTTT. The chain combines TRBV11-2 with TRBJ1-6; no clear D gene. CDR3 size: 18 residues. V was trimmed by 0 bases and J by 0 bases, leaving 12 bases between them. Germline V gives CDR1 SGHAT, CDR2 FQNNGV.

V usage is TRBV29-1 and J usage is TRBJ1-2; D remains ambiguous. The germline V gene has CDR1 SQVTM and CDR2 ANQGSEA. The CDR3 has 10 amino acids. The CDR3 sequence is CRVDLDGYTF. CDR3 coding DNA: TGCAGAGTAGATCTGGATGGCTACACCTTC.

Points on this clone: One end of the junction fails to match germline, which may point to a read error. Other nucleotide sequences from this sample produce the same CDR3. The rearrangement uses TRBV25-1 and TRBJ1-6, with TRBD1 matching 10 bases. The CDR3 loop spans 14 amino acids. Germline CDR1 is MGHDK and CDR2 is SYGVNS. CDR3 DNA sequence: TGTGCCAGCAGTGCCGGGACAGGGGTTTCACCCCTACACTTT. Translation: CASSAGTGVSPLHF. The full variable domain, rest sourced from reference TRBV25-1 and TRBJ1-6, is EADIYQTPRYLVIGTGKKITLECSQTMGHDKMYWYQQDPGMELHLIHYSYGVNSTEKGDLSSESTVSRIRTEHFPLTLESARPSHTSQYLCASSAGTGVSPLHFGNGTRLTVT.

The chain uses TRBV18 and TRBJ1-1; D remains unclear. The V end lost 3 bases, the J end lost 4 bases, and 15 bases lay between the germline ends. CDR1 is KGHSH and CDR2 is LQKENI in the germline V gene. The CDR3 sequence is 15 residues long. The CDR3 region is CASSPFRGKGTEAFF. Written as DNA, the CDR3 is TGTGCCAGCTCACCGTTCCGGGGAAAGGGCACTGAAGCTTTCTTT.

The chain recombines TRBV28 with TRBJ1-2; D is possibly TRBD1 (5 bases). This CDR3 has 12 residues. Deletions cut 7 bases from V and 8 bases from J, with 14 bases between. The V gene's germline CDR1 is MDHEN and CDR2 SYDVKM. CDR3 nucleotide sequence: TGTGCCAGCACGGGAGGATGGGGGGGCTACACCTTC. Protein sequence: CASTGGWGGYTF.

The V gene is TRBV30, the J gene TRBJ1-1; the D is unclear. Trimming cost V 2 bases and J 0 bases, with 10 bases left between them. The CDR3 sequence is 14 residues long. Per the germline V gene, CDR1 is GTSNPN and CDR2 is SVGIG (reference sequence). CDR3 in DNA: TGTGCCTGGAGTAAGAGCGTTATGAACACTGAAGCTTTCTTT. Translation gives CAWSKSVMNTEAFF. Full variable domain (outside the CDR3, taken from reference TRBV30 and TRBJ1-1): SQTIHQWPATLVQPVGSPLSLECTVEGTSNPNLYWYRQAAGRGLQLLFYSVGIGQISSEVPQNLSASRPQDRQFILSSKKLLLSDSGFYLCAWSKSVMNTEAFFGQGTRLTVV.